These 21 T cell receptor beta chains were all obtained from the same sample, sequenced in a study of graft-versus-host responses after intestinal transplantation. Profiling relied on immunoSEQ multiplex PCR, and the TCRdb table lists in-frame clones only, not all of them. Counted here are approximately 78,000 clones, roughly 91% occurring once; the ten biggest clones make up around 8%. Antigen specificity for these receptors is unknown. The sample consisted of unstimulated CD8+ T cells sorted from spleen or lymph node cells, taken before transplant. The source is a human donor who was the organ donor for an intestinal transplant.

Details on this clone: One base away lies a much larger clone, so this may be a sequencing read error. The sample contains more than one DNA sequence encoding this CDR3. The genes are TRBV6-4 and TRBJ2-3; 8 positions agree with TRBD2. Germline V gene sequence: CDR1 MRHNA, CDR2 SNTAGT. J was trimmed by 2 bases and V by 3 bases; bases with no gene match: 1. This CDR3 region has 14 residues. This CDR3 is CASSDSGVTDTQYF. DNA for the CDR3: TGTGCCAGCAGTGATAGCGGGGTCACAGATACGCAGTATTTT.

This clone was detected only once. J is TRBJ1-3 and V is TRBV7-8, with a possible D match to TRBD1 (5 bases). This CDR3 spans 16 amino acids. With 3 bases removed from V and 5 bases from J, the gap between germline ends came to 17 bases. Germline V CDR1 and CDR2: SGHVS, FQNEAQ. CDR3 sequence: CASSFYSGDSRNTIYF. The CDR3, as DNA: TGTGCCAGCAGCTTTTATAGCGGGGACTCGAGAAACACCATATATTTT. Using reference TRBV7-8 and TRBJ1-3 for the parts outside the CDR3, the full variable domain is GAGVSQSPRYKVAKRGQDVALRCDPISGHVSLFWYQQALGQGPEFLTYFQNEAQLDKSGLPSDRFFAERPEGSVSTLKIQRTQQEDSAVYLCASSFYSGDSRNTIYFGEGSWLTVV.

This clone was observed a few times. J is TRBJ2-5 and V is TRBV6-5; no definite D call. The V gene lost 6 bases and the J gene lost 13 bases, with 21 bases spanning the gap. There are 13 residues in the CDR3. Germline assignment: CDR1 MNHEY and CDR2 SVGAGI. The CDR3 reads CASRPIPAASPYF. The DNA of the CDR3 is TGTGCCAGCAGACCCATTCCGGCGGCCTCCCCGTACTTC.

The chain has TRBV5-8 and TRBJ2-7; D unresolved. The CDR3 has 13 residues. CDR1 SGHTS and CDR2 YDEGEE come from the germline V gene. V lost 0 bases and J lost 0, with 4 bases in between. The CDR3: CASSLELSYEQYF. CDR3 nucleotide sequence: TGTGCCAGCAGCTTGGAGCTCTCCTACGAGCAGTACTTC.

The CDR3 DNA follows: TGTGCCAGCAGTGAAGGGACAGGGGGCGCCGGGGAGCTGTTTTTT. This sequence encodes CASSEGTGGAGELFF. The chain uses TRBV6-1 and TRBJ2-2; 11 bases line up with TRBD1. This CDR3 spans 15 amino acids. V trimming: 1 base; J trimming: 6 bases; junction bases outside the gene matches: 1. From germline, CDR1 is MNHNS and CDR2 SASEGT.

V and J are TRBV7-2 and TRBJ1-1, with D unresolved. V dropped 8 bases and J dropped 3 bases, with 16 bases sitting between them. Germline CDR1 and CDR2: SGHTA and FQGNSA. The CDR3 runs 14 residues. CDR3 sequence (DNA): TGTGCCAGCGGTTTCGCCGTTTGGGACACTGAAGCTTTCTTT. It encodes CASGFAVWDTEAFF.

V gene TRBV28 combines with J gene TRBJ2-7; TRBD2 might be the D (6 bases). This CDR3 has 13 residues. The V gene's germline CDR1 is MDHEN and CDR2 SYDVKM. The CDR3 here is CATGRRRGYEQYF. CDR3 DNA: TGTGCTACGGGACGTCGGAGGGGCTACGAGCAGTACTTC.

The CDR3: CASSFSAGLTEAFF. As DNA, the CDR3 is TGTGCCAGCAGCTTCTCGGCAGGGCTGACGGAAGCTTTCTTT. The rearrangement links TRBV5-6 to TRBJ1-1; weak D call: TRBD1 (5 bases). There are 14 residues in the CDR3. Germline lookup yields CDR1 SGHDT and CDR2 YYEEEE. Trimming pared 2 bases from V and 8 bases from J, leaving 16 bases between.

The chain uses TRBV19 and TRBJ2-5; 8 bases align to TRBD1. This CDR3 is built from 15 residues. CDR1 is LNHDA, CDR2 SQIVND, per germline (reference sequence). V lost 4 bases and J lost 5; bases outside the gene matches: 9. The CDR3 sequence: CASSNIQGVEETQYF. CDR3 sequence (DNA): TGTGCCAGTAGTAATATACAGGGGGTAGAGGAGACCCAGTACTTC.

The chain carries TRBV12-5 and TRBJ2-7, with 8 bases matching TRBD1. CDR1 and CDR2 (germline): LGHNT, FRNRAP. V lost 0 bases to trimming and J lost 7 bases; unmatched junction nucleotides: 8. The CDR3 is 15 residues long. The CDR3 spells CASGLVRQGAWEQYF. CDR3 in DNA: TGTGCTAGTGGTTTGGTAAGGCAGGGGGCATGGGAGCAGTACTTC.

This clone was seen once. V gene TRBV7-9 combines with J gene TRBJ1-1; 8 nucleotides line up with TRBD1. Looked up from germline, CDR1 is SEHNR and CDR2 is FQNEAQ (reference sequence). CDR3 size: 13 residues. After removal of 6 bases from V and 6 bases from J, the junction contained 6 bases not matched to a gene. The CDR3 is CASREDRDPEAFF. The CDR3 region has the DNA TGTGCCAGCAGGGAGGACAGGGACCCTGAAGCTTTCTTT. Variable domain in full (rest from reference TRBV7-9 and TRBJ1-1): DTGVSQNPRHKITKRGQNVTFRCDPISEHNRLYWYRQTLGQGPEFLTYFQNEAQLEKSRLLSDRFSAERPKGSFSTLEIQRTEQGDSAMYLCASREDRDPEAFFGQGTRLTVV.

This clone is termed medium-sized. The J gene is TRBJ2-2, the V gene TRBV7-9; possible D gene TRBD1, 6 bases. Trimming left V 4 bases short and J 3 bases short, with 9 bases between. The CDR3 totals 14 residues. Germline lookup yields CDR1 SEHNR and CDR2 FQNEAQ (reference sequence). CDR3 coding DNA: TGTGCCAGCAGCTCCAGGGGTTACACCGGGGAGCTGTTTTTT. It specifies CASSSRGYTGELFF.

This clone was counted between two and nine times. V is TRBV6-1 and J is TRBJ1-1; D is perhaps TRBD1 (5 bases). Germline V gives CDR1 MNHNS, CDR2 SASEGT. CDR3 length: 15 residues. The V and J ends lost 10 bases and 2 bases respectively, with 20 bases between them. As DNA, the CDR3 is TGTGCCACCAATATGGGGGGGAGTGGAAACACTGAAGCTTTCTTT. This translates into CATNMGGSGNTEAFF.

This clone was seen only a few times. This chain uses TRBV4-2 with TRBJ2-7; tentative D call: TRBD2 (7 bases). CDR3 length: 15 amino acids. V was pared by 0 bases and J by 5 bases, with 14 bases between. Germline CDR1 is LGHNA and CDR2 is YNFKEQ. For the CDR3, the DNA is TGTGCCAGCAGCCAAGACCGGGGGGCGGTGGACGAGCAGTACTTC. It is translated as CASSQDRGAVDEQYF.

This chain connects TRBV10-1 to TRBJ2-2, with 10 bases aligning to TRBD1. The CDR3 has 18 residues. With V trimmed by 1 base and J by 2 bases, 7 bases remained unmatched. The germline V gene encodes CDR1 WNHNN and CDR2 SYGVQD (reference sequence). CDR3 nucleotide sequence: TGCGCCAGCAGTGAGTTACCGGGACAGGGGCACAACACCGGGGAGCTGTTTTTT. Translating it yields CASSELPGQGHNTGELFF.

The J gene is TRBJ2-7, the V gene TRBV5-1; D is ambiguous. Per the germline V gene, CDR1 is SGHRS and CDR2 is YFSETQ. This CDR3 region has 12 residues. Trimming cost V 4 bases and J 4 bases, with 9 bases left between them. The CDR3 DNA is TGCGCCAGCAGCGGGTCCCCGTACGAGCAGTACTTC. It translates to CASSGSPYEQYF. Filled out from reference TRBV5-1 and TRBJ2-7, the complete variable domain reads KAGVTQTPRYLIKTRGQQVTLSCSPISGHRSVSWYQQTPGQGLQFLFEYFSETQRNKGNFPGRFSGRQFSNSRSEMNVSTLELGDSALYLCASSGSPYEQYFGPGTRLTVT.

This chain links TRBV4-2 with TRBJ2-7, with D possibly being TRBD1 (5 bases). V was clipped by 1 base and J by 3 bases, with 13 bases between them. CDR1 and CDR2 from the germline V gene are LGHNA and YNFKEQ. The CDR3 is 15 amino acids. As DNA, the CDR3 is TGTGCCAGCAGCCAAGTATCGACAGTAATCTACGAGCAGTACTTC. Translation: CASSQVSTVIYEQYF.

The chain couples TRBV6-1 to TRBJ2-5; TRBD2 matches 10 bases. V lost 3 bases and J lost 1; bases outside the gene matches: 2. The length of the CDR3 is 15 residues. Germline lookup yields CDR1 MNHNS and CDR2 SASEGT. CDR3 in DNA: TGTGCCAGCAGTGATCTAGCGGGGGTCCAAGAGACCCAGTACTTC. Translation gives CASSDLAGVQETQYF.

The chain combines TRBV6-5 with TRBJ2-2; D remains ambiguous. CDR1 is MNHEY and CDR2 is SVGAGI in the germline V gene. CDR3 length: 11 amino acids. V was cut by 1 base and J by 8 bases, with 2 bases left in between. The CDR3: CASSYWGELFF. CDR3 in DNA: TGTGCCAGCAGTTACTGGGGGGAGCTGTTTTTT.

V gene TRBV9 combines with J gene TRBJ2-2; 8 positions agree with TRBD2. Germline V CDR1 and CDR2: SGDLS, YYNGEE. V lost 4 bases, J lost 0 bases, and 8 bases stayed unmatched. There are 17 residues in the CDR3. CDR3 loop: CASSFQRGLANTGELFF. CDR3 DNA: TGTGCCAGCAGCTTCCAGCGGGGGCTCGCGAACACCGGGGAGCTGTTTTTT.

Here the CDR3 reads CASSPLDTWNTGELFF. The CDR3 DNA reads as TGTGCCAGTAGTCCCCTCGACACTTGGAACACCGGGGAGCTGTTTTTT. This chain connects TRBV19 to TRBJ2-2; D is ambiguous. Trimming took 5 bases from V and 1 from J, leaving 14 bases between them. Per the germline V gene, CDR1 is LNHDA and CDR2 is SQIVND (reference sequence). The CDR3 length is 16 residues.